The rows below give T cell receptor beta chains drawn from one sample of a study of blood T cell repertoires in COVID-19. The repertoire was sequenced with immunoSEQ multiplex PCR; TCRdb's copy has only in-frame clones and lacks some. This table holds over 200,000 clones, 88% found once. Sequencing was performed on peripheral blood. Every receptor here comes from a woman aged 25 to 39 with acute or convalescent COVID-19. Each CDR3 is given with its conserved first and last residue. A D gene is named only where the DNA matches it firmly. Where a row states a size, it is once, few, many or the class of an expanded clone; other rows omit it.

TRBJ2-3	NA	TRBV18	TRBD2	TGTGCCAGCTCCTCGAAGACTAGCGGCCCCGCAGATACGCAGTATTTT	CASSSKTSGPADTQYF
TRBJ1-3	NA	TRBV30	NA	TGTGCCTGGAGTGGAGGGCCCTCTGGAAACACCATATATTTT	CAWSGGPSGNTIYF
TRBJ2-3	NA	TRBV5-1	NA	TGCGCCAGCAGCTTGGAAACCTCCCAGGATACGCAGTATTTT	CASSLETSQDTQYF
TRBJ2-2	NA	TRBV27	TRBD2	TGTGCCAGCAGTTTTAGAAGTGCTAGCGGGAACACCGGGGAGCTGTTTTTT	CASSFRSASGNTGELFF
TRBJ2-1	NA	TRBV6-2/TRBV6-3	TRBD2	TGTGCCAGCAGTTACGAGTCTAGCGGGAGTGGTGAGCAGTTCTTC	CASSYESSGSGEQFF
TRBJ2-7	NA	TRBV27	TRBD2	TGTGCCAGCAGTCCCGGGACTAGAAACTACGAGCAGTACTTC	CASSPGTRNYEQYF
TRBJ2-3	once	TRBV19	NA	TGTGCCAGTAGTATCAGGGACACAGATACGCAGTATTTT	CASSIRDTDTQYF
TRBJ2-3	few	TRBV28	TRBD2	TGTGCCAGCAGTCTCGGACTAGCGGGAGGCTCAAGCACAGATACGCAGTATTTT	CASSLGLAGGSSTDTQYF
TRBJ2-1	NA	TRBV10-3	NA	TGTGCCATCAGTTTTGGGGGGTACAATGAGCAGTTCTTC	CAISFGGYNEQFF
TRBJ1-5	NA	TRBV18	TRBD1	TGTGCCAGCTCACCGGACAGGGGTTATCAGCCCCAGCATTTT	CASSPDRGYQPQHF